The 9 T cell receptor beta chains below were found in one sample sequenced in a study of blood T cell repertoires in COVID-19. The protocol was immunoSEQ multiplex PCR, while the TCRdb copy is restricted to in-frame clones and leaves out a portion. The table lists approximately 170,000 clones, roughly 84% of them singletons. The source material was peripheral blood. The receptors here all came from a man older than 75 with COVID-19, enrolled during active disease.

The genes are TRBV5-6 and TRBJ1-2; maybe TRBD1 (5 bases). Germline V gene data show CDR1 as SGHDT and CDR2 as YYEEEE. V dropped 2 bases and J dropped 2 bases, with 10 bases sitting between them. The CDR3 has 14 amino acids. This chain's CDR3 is CASSLNKGNYGYTF. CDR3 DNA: TGTGCCAGCAGCTTAAATAAGGGGAACTATGGCTACACCTTC.

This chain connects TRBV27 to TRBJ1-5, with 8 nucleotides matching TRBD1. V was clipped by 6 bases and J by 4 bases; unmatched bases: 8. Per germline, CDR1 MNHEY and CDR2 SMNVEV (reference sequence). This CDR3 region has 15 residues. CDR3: CASRTTGGLNQPQHF. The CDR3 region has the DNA TGTGCCAGCAGGACAACAGGGGGTTTGAATCAGCCCCAGCATTTT.

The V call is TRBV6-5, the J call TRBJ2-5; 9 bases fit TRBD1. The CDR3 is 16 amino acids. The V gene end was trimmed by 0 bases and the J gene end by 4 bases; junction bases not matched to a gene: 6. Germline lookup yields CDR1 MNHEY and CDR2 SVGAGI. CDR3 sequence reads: CASSYSRDRELETQYF. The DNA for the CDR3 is TGTGCCAGCAGTTACTCCCGGGACAGGGAATTAGAGACCCAGTACTTC.

CDR3 residues: CASSITRHGLKHF. The DNA for the CDR3 is TGCGCCAGCAGCATAACTCGACACGGTCTAAAGCATTTT. V usage is TRBV5-1 and J usage is TRBJ1-5; D is undetermined. Trimming removed 4 bases at V and 14 bases at J, with 19 bases between. This CDR3 spans 13 amino acids. Germline loops: CDR1 SGHRS, CDR2 YFSETQ.

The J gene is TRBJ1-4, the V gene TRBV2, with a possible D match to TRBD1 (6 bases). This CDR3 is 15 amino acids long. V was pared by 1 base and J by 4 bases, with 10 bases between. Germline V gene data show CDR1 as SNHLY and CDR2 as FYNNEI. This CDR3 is CASSEESGVNEKLFF. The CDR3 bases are TGTGCCAGCAGTGAAGAGTCAGGGGTTAATGAAAAACTGTTTTTT.

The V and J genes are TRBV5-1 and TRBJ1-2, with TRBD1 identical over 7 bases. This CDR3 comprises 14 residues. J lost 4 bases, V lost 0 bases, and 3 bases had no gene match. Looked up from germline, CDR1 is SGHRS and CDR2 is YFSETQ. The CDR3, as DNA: TGCGCCAGCAGCTTGGAGGGGGACAGCTATGGCTACACCTTC. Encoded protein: CASSLEGDSYGYTF. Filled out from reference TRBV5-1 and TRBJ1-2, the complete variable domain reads KAGVTQTPRYLIKTRGQQVTLSCSPISGHRSVSWYQQTPGQGLQFLFEYFSETQRNKGNFPGRFSGRQFSNSRSEMNVSTLELGDSALYLCASSLEGDSYGYTFGSGTRLTVV.

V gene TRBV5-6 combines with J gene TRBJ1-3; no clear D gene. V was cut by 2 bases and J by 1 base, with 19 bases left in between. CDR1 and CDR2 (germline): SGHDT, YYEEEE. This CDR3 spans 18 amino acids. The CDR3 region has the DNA TGTGCCAGCAGCTTTTATAGTATACGTATCCTATCTGGAAACACCATATATTTT. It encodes CASSFYSIRILSGNTIYF.

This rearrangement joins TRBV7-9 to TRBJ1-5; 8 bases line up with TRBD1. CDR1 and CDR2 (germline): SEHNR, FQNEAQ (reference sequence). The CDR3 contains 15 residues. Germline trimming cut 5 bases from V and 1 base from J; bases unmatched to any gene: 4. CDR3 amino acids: CASSPGGGSNQPQHF. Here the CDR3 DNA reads TGTGCCAGCAGCCCAGGGGGCGGGAGCAATCAGCCCCAGCATTTT.

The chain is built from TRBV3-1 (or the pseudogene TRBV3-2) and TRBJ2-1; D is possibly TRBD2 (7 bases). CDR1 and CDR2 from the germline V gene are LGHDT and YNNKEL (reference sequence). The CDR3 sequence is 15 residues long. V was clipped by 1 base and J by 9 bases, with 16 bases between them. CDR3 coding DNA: TGTGCCAGCAGCCAAGGGCGGGGGCCGGGGGGTGAGCAGTTCTTC. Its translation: CASSQGRGPGGEQFF.